This TCR beta chain was identified in a study of T cells in Graves' hyperthyroidism and ophthalmopathy. At least ten counts were recorded for this clonotype. The CDR3 extends over 14 amino acids. V was clipped by 4 bases and J by 6 bases; unmatched bases: 8. Germline V gene lookup returns CDR1 SGDLS and CDR2 YYNGEE. The source material, RNA transcripts, was used to amplify TCR beta CDR3 regions. HTBI primers were the set used in a first-round RT-PCR of the TCR CDR3. TCRdb called the multiplex PCR reads again in MiXCR, with one record for every CDR3 protein. The data show 640,000 or so distinct CDR3 sequences, approximately 15% seen once. Diagnostic assessment was based on clinical symptoms, serum thyroxine and TRAb, thyroid ultrasound and orbital computed tomography.

The source of this sequence is a woman younger than 35 with Graves' ophthalmopathy. The chain recombines TRBV9 with TRBJ1-2, with TRBD1 identical over 8 bases. What was sequenced was blood. CDR3 residues: CASSRLKDRDGYTF. The CDR3 nucleotides read TGTGCCAGCAGCCGACTAAAGGACAGGGATGGCTACACCTTC.